The clone carrying this T cell receptor beta chain was counted only a few times. The V gene lost 3 bases and the J gene lost 8 bases, with 13 bases spanning the gap. CDR3 length equals 13 residues. TCRdb reanalysed the RT-PCR reads using MiXCR and keeps one entry per CDR3 protein. The data hold roughly 500,000 distinct CDR3 sequences, with roughly 25% observed a single time. These data belong to a study of response to subunit inactivated influenza vaccine. These data were also reused for a study on T cells expressing NK-cell markers. That report notes: Libraries used 5'RACE template switching adding universal primer site and UMIs. Repertoire data for TCR beta were derived from sorted T cells (CD3+CD56+NKG2C+, CD3+CD56+NKG2C- and CD3+CD56-NKG2C+). HCMV seropositivity marked seven of the eight sequenced donors; one was seronegative. Of CD8+ T cells, about 1.0-8% belonged to dominant NKG2C+ clonotypes in roughly 6 donors. No clear determination of HCMV specificity was made for expanded NKG2C+ T cell clones.

This chain links TRBV12-3 or TRBV12-4 with TRBJ1-1; tentative D call: TRBD1 (6 bases). This clonotype originated in a man in his fifties or sixties who received an inactivated influenza vaccine. The specimen comprised CD4+ T cells sorted from PBMCs, sampled about 13 days after vaccination. CDR3 DNA sequence: TGTGCCAGCAGTTTGGGGGGGGGGCTCGAAGCTTTCTTT. It is translated as CASSLGGGLEAFF.